A single sample is the source of the 10 T cell receptor beta chains below, sequenced in a study of T-cell memory formation after mild COVID-19. In TCRdb, the 5' RACE reads were re-called with MiXCR into one record per CDR3 protein. The data contain 580,000 or so distinct CDR3 sequences, 15% to 20% of them singletons. Sample: PBMCs or a T cell subset sorted from them (not recorded which). The receptor source for this set is an adult woman who had mild COVID-19 (a few samples of this study predate the infection). Cell type and time point are not known.

The table lists this clonotype with a count of one. The chain employs TRBV11-1 and TRBJ1-4; perhaps TRBD1 as D (6 bases). The CDR3 sequence is 13 residues long. The V gene lost 5 bases and the J gene lost 15 bases, with 19 bases spanning the gap. The germline V gene has CDR1 SGHAT and CDR2 FQDESV (reference sequence). CDR3 bases: TGTGCCAGCAGCCTAAAGAGACAGGACAAGGTGTTTTTT. Protein product: CASSLKRQDKVFF.

J is TRBJ1-2 and V is TRBV7-2; maybe TRBD1 (5 bases). Trimming removed 1 base at V and 0 bases at J, with 12 bases between. The CDR3 totals 16 residues. The germline V gene encodes CDR1 SGHTA and CDR2 FQGNSA. The CDR3 nucleotides are TGTGCCAGCAGCTTAGGGGGCGGGCGGTCTAACTATGGCTACACCTTC. Amino acid sequence: CASSLGGGRSNYGYTF.

This sequence joins TRBV12-3 or TRBV12-4 and TRBJ2-1; D may be TRBD2 (6 bases). The CDR3 runs to 14 residues. V lost 8 bases and J 5 bases, leaving 16 bases between the germline ends. The CDR3 is CASGGTQGHNEQFF. The CDR3 DNA follows: TGTGCCAGCGGGGGGACCCAGGGCCACAATGAGCAGTTCTTC.

The chain employs TRBV7-8 and TRBJ2-3; 8 bases align to TRBD2. CDR1 is SGHVS and CDR2 is FQNEAQ in the germline V gene. Losses at the gene ends were 0 bases for V and 0 bases for J; bases not matched to a gene: 14. This CDR3 region has 20 residues. This chain's CDR3 is CASSLAMVPAGADSTDTQYF. DNA for the CDR3: TGTGCCAGCAGCTTAGCTATGGTCCCAGCGGGGGCCGATAGCACAGATACGCAGTATTTT.

The chain carries TRBV2 and TRBJ2-7; a weak D match, TRBD2 (6 bases). The length of the CDR3 is 14 residues. Per the germline V gene, CDR1 is SNHLY and CDR2 is FYNNEI. The ends were cut back, 6 bases at V and 3 bases at J, with 15 bases in the middle. The CDR3 loop reads CASSDRDLHYEQYF. DNA for the CDR3: TGTGCCAGCAGCGACCGGGACTTACACTACGAGCAGTACTTC.

The chain recombines TRBV4-1 with TRBJ2-7; D is possibly TRBD2 (5 bases). The V gene lost 5 bases and the J gene lost 2 bases, with 16 bases spanning the gap. The length of the CDR3 is 15 residues. Germline CDR1 MGHRA, CDR2 YSYEKL. The CDR3 is CASSASPGGPYEQYF. The DNA for the CDR3 is TGCGCCAGCAGCGCAAGCCCTGGAGGCCCCTACGAGCAGTACTTC.

This clonotype was observed a few times. V gene TRBV27 combines with J gene TRBJ2-3, with D possibly being TRBD1 or TRBD2 (8 bases each). Trimming removed 3 bases at V and 3 bases at J, with 25 bases between. The germline gives CDR1 MNHEY, CDR2 SMNVEV (reference sequence). CDR3 size: 19 residues. CDR3 coding DNA: TGTGCCAGCAGTTTCAATTTTCAGGGGGCCCGGGAGGGGACAGATACGCAGTATTTT. The encoded protein is CASSFNFQGAREGTDTQYF.

This clonotype appeared a few times. The V call is TRBV5-1, the J call TRBJ2-1; TRBD2 aligns across 13 bases. The CDR3 runs to 16 residues. Per the germline V gene, CDR1 is SGHRS and CDR2 is YFSETQ. V was pared by 5 bases and J by 0 bases, with 2 bases of the junction left unmatched. The CDR3 coding sequence is TGCGCCAGCAGAGGGACTAGCGGGGTCTCCTACAATGAGCAGTTCTTC. Translated, it gives CASRGTSGVSYNEQFF. Combining the CDR3 with reference TRBV5-1 and TRBJ2-1 gives the whole variable domain KAGVTQTPRYLIKTRGQQVTLSCSPISGHRSVSWYQQTPGQGLQFLFEYFSETQRNKGNFPGRFSGRQFSNSRSEMNVSTLELGDSALYLCASRGTSGVSYNEQFFGPGTRLTVL.

This chain connects TRBV5-1 to TRBJ2-3; the D is unclear. This CDR3 is 13 amino acids long. The germline V and J ends were trimmed by 2 bases and 6 bases, with 10 bases remaining between them. Germline V gene sequence: CDR1 SGHRS, CDR2 YFSETQ. The CDR3 DNA reads as TGCGCCAGCAGCTTCGAGCCTTCGGATACGCAGTATTTT. Translation: CASSFEPSDTQYF.

The table lists this clonotype with a few counts. The gene calls are TRBV6-5 and TRBJ2-2; a possible D gene is TRBD1 (5 bases). V shed 2 bases and J shed 2 bases, with 12 bases lying between them. The CDR3 loop spans 16 amino acids. In germline, CDR1 is MNHEY, CDR2 SVGAGI. The CDR3 is CASSYESGINTGELFF. CDR3 nucleotides: TGTGCCAGCAGTTACGAGTCAGGGATAAACACCGGGGAGCTGTTTTTT.